This T cell receptor beta chain was recovered during a study of T-cell memory formation after mild COVID-19. TCRdb itself ran the 5' RACE reads through MiXCR, one entry per CDR3 protein. Altogether about 260,000 distinct CDR3 sequences are present, roughly 8.2% being singletons, with the ten largest covering approximately 23%. This CDR3 is 14 amino acids long. In germline, CDR1 is SQVTM, CDR2 ANQGSEA. Between the trimmed V and J ends, which lost 4 bases and 0 bases, there was a span of 12 bases. This chain joins TRBV29-1 and TRBJ1-1; D is ambiguous. The sample was PBMCs or a T cell subset sorted from them (not recorded which). The clonotype originates from a man in his late teens or twenties who had mild COVID-19 (a few samples of this study predate the infection). Cell type and time point are not known. This CDR3 reads CSVVGRYMNTEAFF. The CDR3 region has the DNA TGCAGCGTTGTAGGGCGTTACATGAACACTGAAGCTTTCTTT.